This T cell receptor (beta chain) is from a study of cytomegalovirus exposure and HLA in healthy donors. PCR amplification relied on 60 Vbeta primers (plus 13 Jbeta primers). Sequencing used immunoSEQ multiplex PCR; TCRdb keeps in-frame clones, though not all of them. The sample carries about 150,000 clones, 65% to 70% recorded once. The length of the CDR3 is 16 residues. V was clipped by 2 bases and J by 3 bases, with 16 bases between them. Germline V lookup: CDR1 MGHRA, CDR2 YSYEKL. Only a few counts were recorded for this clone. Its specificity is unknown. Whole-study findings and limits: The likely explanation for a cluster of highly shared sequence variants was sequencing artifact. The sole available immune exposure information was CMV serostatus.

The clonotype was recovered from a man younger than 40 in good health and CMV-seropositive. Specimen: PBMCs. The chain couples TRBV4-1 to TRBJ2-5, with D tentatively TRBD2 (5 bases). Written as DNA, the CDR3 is TGCGCCAGCAGCCAACTTCACGGTCTAGCTGAAGAGACCCAGTACTTC. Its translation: CASSQLHGLAEETQYF.